This T cell receptor (beta chain) was profiled in a study of T cell repertoires in cytomegalovirus infection. Study background: Carrying CMV and the relevant HLA type showed in public TCR beta signatures. Study-wide findings and caveats: Within the response measured ex vivo, HLA-C-restricted CMV-specific TCR beta clonotypes were dominant.

Using its own MiXCR run on the reads, TCRdb lists one record per CDR3 protein. Of roughly 310,000 distinct CDR3 sequences in the sample, 15% to 20% were seen once. With regard to this clonotype: Its antigen is unknown.

Germline V gene data show CDR1 as SQVTM and CDR2 as ANQGSEA. The CDR3 sequence is 13 residues long. V was trimmed by 4 bases and J by 1 base, leaving 10 bases between them. This chain links TRBV29-1 with TRBJ1-2; D might be TRBD1 (5 bases). The receptor was derived from a human donor in good health (CMV status not recorded). Some clones in this sample may be carry-over from other donors' samples. Sequencing input: PBMCs. CDR3 protein: CSVARDGNYGYTF. The CDR3, as DNA: TGCAGCGTTGCCCGGGACGGTAACTATGGCTACACCTTC.